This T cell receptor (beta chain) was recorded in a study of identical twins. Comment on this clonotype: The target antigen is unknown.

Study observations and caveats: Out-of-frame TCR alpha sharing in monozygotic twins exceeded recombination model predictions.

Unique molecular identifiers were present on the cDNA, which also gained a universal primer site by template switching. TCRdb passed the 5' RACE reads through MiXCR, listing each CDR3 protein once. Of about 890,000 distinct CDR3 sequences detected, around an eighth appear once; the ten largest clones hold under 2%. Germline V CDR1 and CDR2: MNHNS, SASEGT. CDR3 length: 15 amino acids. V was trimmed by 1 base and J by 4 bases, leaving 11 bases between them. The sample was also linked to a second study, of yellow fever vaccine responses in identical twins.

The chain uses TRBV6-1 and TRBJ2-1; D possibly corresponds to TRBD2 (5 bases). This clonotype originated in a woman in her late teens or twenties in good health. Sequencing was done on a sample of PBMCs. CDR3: CASSEGHDYYNEQFF. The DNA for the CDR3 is TGTGCCAGCAGTGAAGGGCATGACTATTACAATGAGCAGTTCTTC.